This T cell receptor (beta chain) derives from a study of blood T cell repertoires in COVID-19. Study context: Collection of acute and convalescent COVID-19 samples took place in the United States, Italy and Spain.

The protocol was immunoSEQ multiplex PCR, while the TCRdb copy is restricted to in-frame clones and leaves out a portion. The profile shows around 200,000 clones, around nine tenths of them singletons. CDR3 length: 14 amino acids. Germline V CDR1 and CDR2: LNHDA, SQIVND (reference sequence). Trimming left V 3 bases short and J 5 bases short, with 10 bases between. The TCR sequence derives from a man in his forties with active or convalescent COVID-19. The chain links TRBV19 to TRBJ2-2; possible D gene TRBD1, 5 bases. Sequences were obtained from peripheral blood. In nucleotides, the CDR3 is TGTGCCAGTAGTATGGCGGCAGGGACCGGGGAGCTGTTTTTT. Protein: CASSMAAGTGELFF.